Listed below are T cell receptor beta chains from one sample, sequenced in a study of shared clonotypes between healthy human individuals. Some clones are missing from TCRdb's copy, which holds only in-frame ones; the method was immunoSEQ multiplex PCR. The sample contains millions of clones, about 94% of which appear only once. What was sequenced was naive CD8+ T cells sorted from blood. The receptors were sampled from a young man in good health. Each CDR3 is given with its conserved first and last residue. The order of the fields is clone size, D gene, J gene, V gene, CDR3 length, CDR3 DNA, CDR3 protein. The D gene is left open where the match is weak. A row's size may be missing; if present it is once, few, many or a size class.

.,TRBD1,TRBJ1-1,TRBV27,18,TGTGCCAGCAGTTTTAGACTCGGACAGGGGGTTATGAACACTGAAGCTTTCTTT,CASSFRLGQGVMNTEAFF
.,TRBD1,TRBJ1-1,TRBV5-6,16,TGTGCCAGCAGCTTCCTTACAGGGGGCGCATCGACTGAAGCTTTCTTT,CASSFLTGGASTEAFF
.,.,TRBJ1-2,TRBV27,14,TGTGCCAGCAGCCCAATTAATGGGCACGATGGCTACACCTTC,CASSPINGHDGYTF
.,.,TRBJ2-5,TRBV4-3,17,TGCGCCAGCAGCCAAGATCCTGAGACAGGCTATGGAGAGACCCAGTACTTC,CASSQDPETGYGETQYF
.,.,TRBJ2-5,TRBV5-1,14,TGCGCCAGCAGCTACGGCGGGCAGCAAGAGACCCAGTACTTC,CASSYGGQQETQYF
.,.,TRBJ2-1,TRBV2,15,TGTGCCAGCAGTGCAGGGTCCTTCTCCTACAATGAGCAGTTCTTC,CASSAGSFSYNEQFF
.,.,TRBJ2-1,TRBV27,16,TGTGCCAGCACCCCTTACAGGGTTAGTTCCTACAATGAGCAGTTCTTC,CASTPYRVSSYNEQFF
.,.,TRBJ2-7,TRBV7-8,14,TGTGCCAGCAGCCCGGACAGCGAGGACTACGAGCAGTACTTC,CASSPDSEDYEQYF
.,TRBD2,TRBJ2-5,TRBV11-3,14,TGTGCCAGCAGCTTAGGCGGGAGAAAAGAGACCCAGTACTTC,CASSLGGRKETQYF
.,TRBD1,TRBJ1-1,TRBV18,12,TGTGCCAGCTCGACAGGGGATATTGAAGCTTTCTTT,CASSTGDIEAFF
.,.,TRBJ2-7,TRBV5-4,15,TGTGCCAGCAGCTTGTTTGGGGCCCAGACCTACGAGCAGTACTTC,CASSLFGAQTYEQYF
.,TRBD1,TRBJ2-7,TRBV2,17,TGTGCCAGCAGTGAAGCTCCATACGGACAGGGGTCCTACGAGCAGTACTTC,CASSEAPYGQGSYEQYF
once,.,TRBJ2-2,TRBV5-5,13,TGTGCCAGCAGCCCGGAAAACACCGGGGAGCTGTTTTTT,CASSPENTGELFF
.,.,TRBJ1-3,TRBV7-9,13,TGTGCCAGCAGCTTACGGGGGGTAAACACCATATATTTT,CASSLRGVNTIYF
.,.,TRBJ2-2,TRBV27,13,TGTGCCAGCCAGTTTGGAGGGACCGGGGAGCTGTTTTTT,CASQFGGTGELFF
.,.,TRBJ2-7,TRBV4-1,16,TGCGCCAGCAGCCAGGGTGCCTCCGGGACCACCTACGAGCAGTACTTC,CASSQGASGTTYEQYF
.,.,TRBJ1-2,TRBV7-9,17,TGTGCCAGCAGCTCCCACCCCTTGGGGGGGCTCGGCTATGGCTACACCTTC,CASSSHPLGGLGYGYTF
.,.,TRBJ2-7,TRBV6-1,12,TGTGCCAGCAGTGAACTCCCTGTCGAGCAGTACTTC,CASSELPVEQYF
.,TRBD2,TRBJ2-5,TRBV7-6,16,TGTGCCAGCAGCTTTTTAGCGGGGGAGAGCCCAGTGACCCAGTACTTC,CASSFLAGESPVTQYF
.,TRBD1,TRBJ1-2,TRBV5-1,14,TGCGCCAGCAGCTTGGTAGGGTCAGGGGGCGACTACACCTTC,CASSLVGSGGDYTF
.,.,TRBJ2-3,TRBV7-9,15,TGTGCCAGCAGCGGCCCTAGCGTCTCCCAGGATACGCAGTATTTT,CASSGPSVSQDTQYF
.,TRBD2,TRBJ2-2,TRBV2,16,TGTGCCAGCAGTACACTAGCGGGAGGGTACACCGGGGAGCTGTTTTTT,CASSTLAGGYTGELFF
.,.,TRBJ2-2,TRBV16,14,TGTGCCAGCAGCCAATTAAGGGATGCCGGGGAGCTGTTTTTT,CASSQLRDAGELFF
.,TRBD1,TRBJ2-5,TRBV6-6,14,TGTGCCAGTTGGACAGGGGGCGTGAAAGAGACCCAGTACTTC,CASWTGGVKETQYF
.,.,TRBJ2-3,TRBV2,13,TGTGCCAGCAGAGACTTTCGCACAGATACGCAGTATTTT,CASRDFRTDTQYF
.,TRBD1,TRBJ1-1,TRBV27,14,TGTGCCAGCAGGGGACAGGGAATGAACACTGAAGCTTTCTTT,CASRGQGMNTEAFF
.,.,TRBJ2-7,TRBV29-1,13,TGCAGCGTTGGGAGAATACCGCGGGACGAGCAGTACTTC,CSVGRIPRDEQYF
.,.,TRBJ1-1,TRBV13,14,TGTGCCAGCAGCGAAAGGCTCGGGGACACTGAAGCTTTCTTT,CASSERLGDTEAFF
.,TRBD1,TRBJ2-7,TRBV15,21,TGTGCCACCAGCAGAGTTGTCTTGTGGGACAGGGAGGTAGCGGTCTCCTACGAGCAGTACTTC,CATSRVVLWDREVAVSYEQYF
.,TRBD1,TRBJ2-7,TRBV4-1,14,TGCGCCAGCAGCCAGGGACAGGGGTCCTACGAGCAGTACTTC,CASSQGQGSYEQYF
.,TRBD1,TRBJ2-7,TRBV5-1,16,TGCGCCAGCAGCTCGGGACAGGGGGTTGCTACCTACGAGCAGTACTTC,CASSSGQGVATYEQYF
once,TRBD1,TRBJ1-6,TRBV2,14,TGTGCCAGCAGTGAGTCGGCAGGGGGCTCACCCCTCCACTTT,CASSESAGGSPLHF
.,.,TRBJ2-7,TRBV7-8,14,TGTGCCAGCAGCTGGCAACAGGGAGTTTGGGAGCAGTACTTC,CASSWQQGVWEQYF
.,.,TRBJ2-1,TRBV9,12,TGTGCCAGCAGCGTAGCTACAGGCGAGCAGTTCTTC,CASSVATGEQFF
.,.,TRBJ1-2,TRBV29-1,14,TGCAGCGTTGAAGTAGTGGCCTCTAACTATGGCTACACCTTC,CSVEVVASNYGYTF
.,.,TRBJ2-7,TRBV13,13,TGTGCCAGCAGCCCGGGGACTGACTACGAGCAGTACTTC,CASSPGTDYEQYF
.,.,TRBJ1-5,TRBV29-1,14,TGCAGCGTTGACGGGGGGGGCAACAATCAGCCCCAGCATTTT,CSVDGGGNNQPQHF
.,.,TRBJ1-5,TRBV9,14,TGTGCCAGCAGCGGCGGTAATAGCAATCAGCCCCAGCATTTT,CASSGGNSNQPQHF
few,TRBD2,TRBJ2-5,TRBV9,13,TGTGCCAGCAGCGTAGGGCTAGCGGGGGACGAGTACTTC,CASSVGLAGDEYF
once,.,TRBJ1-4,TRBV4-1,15,TGCGCCAGCAGCCAAGAAGCGGGATTAGGTGAAAAACTGTTTTTT,CASSQEAGLGEKLFF
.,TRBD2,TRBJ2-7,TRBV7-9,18,TGTGCCAGCAGCATGGGACTAGCGGGAGGGCCTAAAAGATACGAGCAGTACTTC,CASSMGLAGGPKRYEQYF
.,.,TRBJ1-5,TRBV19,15,TGTGCCAGTAGTATGCTCTGGGGAGGCAATCAGCCCCAGCATTTT,CASSMLWGGNQPQHF
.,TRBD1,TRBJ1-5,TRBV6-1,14,TGTGCCAGCAGTGAATGGGGACAGTGGCAGCCCCAGCATTTT,CASSEWGQWQPQHF
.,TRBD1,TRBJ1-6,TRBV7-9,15,TGTGCCAGCAGCTCGACAGGGGGCAGGAATTCACCCCTCCACTTT,CASSSTGGRNSPLHF
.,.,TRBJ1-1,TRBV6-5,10,TGTGCCAGCTTTGCGGCAGAAGCTTTCTTT,CASFAAEAFF
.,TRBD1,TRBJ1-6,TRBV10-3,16,TGTGCCATCAGTGATGGGCCAGGGGGCGAGTATTCACCCCTCCACTTT,CAISDGPGGEYSPLHF
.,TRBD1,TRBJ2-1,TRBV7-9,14,TGTGCCAGCGGAGCCGGGACAGGGGGCCCAGGGCAGTTCTTC,CASGAGTGGPGQFF
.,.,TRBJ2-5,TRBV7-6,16,TGTGCCAGCAGCTTAGCAGGTTGGCCTTACGGTGAGACCCAGTACTTC,CASSLAGWPYGETQYF